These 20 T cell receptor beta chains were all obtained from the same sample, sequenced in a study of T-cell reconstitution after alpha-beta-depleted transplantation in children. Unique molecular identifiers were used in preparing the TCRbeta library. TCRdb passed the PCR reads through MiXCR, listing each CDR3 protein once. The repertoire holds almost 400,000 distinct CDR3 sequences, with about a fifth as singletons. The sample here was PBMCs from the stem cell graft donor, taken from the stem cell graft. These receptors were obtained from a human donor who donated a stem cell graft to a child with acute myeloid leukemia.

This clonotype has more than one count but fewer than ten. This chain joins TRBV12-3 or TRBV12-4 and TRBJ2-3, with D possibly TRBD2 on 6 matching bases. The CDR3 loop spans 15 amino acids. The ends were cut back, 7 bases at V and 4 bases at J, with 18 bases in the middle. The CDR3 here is CASNRGVQRADTQYF. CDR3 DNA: TGTGCCAGCAACCGCGGGGTCCAGCGAGCAGATACGCAGTATTTT.

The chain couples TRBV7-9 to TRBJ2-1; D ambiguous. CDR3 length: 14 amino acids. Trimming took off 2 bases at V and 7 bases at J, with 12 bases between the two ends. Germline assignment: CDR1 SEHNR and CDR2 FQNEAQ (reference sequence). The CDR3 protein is CASSLSLAANEQFF. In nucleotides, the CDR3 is TGTGCCAGCAGCTTATCCCTCGCTGCTAATGAGCAGTTCTTC.

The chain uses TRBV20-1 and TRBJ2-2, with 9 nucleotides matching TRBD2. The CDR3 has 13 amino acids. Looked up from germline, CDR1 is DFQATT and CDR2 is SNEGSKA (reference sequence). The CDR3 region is CGSGRPNTGELFF. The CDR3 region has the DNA TGCGGTAGCGGGAGACCGAACACCGGGGAGCTGTTTTTT.

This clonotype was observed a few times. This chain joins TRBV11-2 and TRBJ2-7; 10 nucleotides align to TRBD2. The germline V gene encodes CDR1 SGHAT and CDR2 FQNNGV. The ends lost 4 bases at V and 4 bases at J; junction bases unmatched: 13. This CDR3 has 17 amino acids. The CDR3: CASSSITGTSASYEQYF. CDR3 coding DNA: TGTGCCAGCAGCTCCATTACCGGGACTAGCGCGAGTTACGAGCAGTACTTC.

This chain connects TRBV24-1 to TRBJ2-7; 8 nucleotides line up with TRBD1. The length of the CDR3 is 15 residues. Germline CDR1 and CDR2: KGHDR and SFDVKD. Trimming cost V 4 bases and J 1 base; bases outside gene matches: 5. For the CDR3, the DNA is TGTGCCACCAGTGACTCCCGACAGGGGTCCTACGAGCAGTACTTC. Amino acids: CATSDSRQGSYEQYF.

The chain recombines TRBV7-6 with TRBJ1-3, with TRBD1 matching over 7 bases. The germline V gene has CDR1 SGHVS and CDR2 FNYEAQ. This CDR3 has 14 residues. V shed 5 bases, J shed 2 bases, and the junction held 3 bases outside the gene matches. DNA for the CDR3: TGTGCCAGCAGCCAGGGACAGCCTGGAAACACCATATATTTT. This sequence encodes CASSQGQPGNTIYF.

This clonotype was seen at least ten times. The CDR3 bases are TGCAGCGTCCGCCCCCTGAAAGAGGGGGCCCAGTACTTC. Translating gives CSVRPLKEGAQYF. The V gene is TRBV29-1, the J gene TRBJ2-5, with a possible D match to TRBD1 (6 bases). CDR3 length equals 13 residues. V gave up 6 bases and J gave up 9 bases, with 20 bases separating them. From germline, CDR1 is SQVTM and CDR2 ANQGSEA. The full variable domain, in which reference TRBV29-1 and TRBJ2-5 provide the parts outside the CDR3, is SAVISQKPSRDICQRGTSLTIQCQVDSQVTMMFWYRQQPGQSLTLIATANQGSEATYESGFVIDKFPISRPNLTFSTLTVSNMSPEDSSIYLCSVRPLKEGAQYFGPGTRLLVL.

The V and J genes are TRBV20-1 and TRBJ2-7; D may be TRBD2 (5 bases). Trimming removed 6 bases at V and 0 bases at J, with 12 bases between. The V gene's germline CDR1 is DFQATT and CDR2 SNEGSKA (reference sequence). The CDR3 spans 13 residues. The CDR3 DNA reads TGCAGTGCCCCAAGCGGTCCCTCCTACGAGCAGTACTTC. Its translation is CSAPSGPSYEQYF.

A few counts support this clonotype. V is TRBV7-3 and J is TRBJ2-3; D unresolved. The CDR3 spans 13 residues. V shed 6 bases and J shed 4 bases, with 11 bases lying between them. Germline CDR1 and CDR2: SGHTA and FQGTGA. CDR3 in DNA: TGTGCCAGCAGACGGGTGGGGTCAGATACGCAGTATTTT. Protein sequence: CASRRVGSDTQYF.

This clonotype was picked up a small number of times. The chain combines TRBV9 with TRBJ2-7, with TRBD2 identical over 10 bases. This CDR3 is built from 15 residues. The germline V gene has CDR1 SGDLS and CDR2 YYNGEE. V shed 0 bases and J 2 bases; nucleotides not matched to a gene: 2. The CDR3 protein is CASSVGTSGPYEQYF. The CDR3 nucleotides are TGTGCCAGCAGCGTAGGGACTAGCGGCCCCTACGAGCAGTACTTC.

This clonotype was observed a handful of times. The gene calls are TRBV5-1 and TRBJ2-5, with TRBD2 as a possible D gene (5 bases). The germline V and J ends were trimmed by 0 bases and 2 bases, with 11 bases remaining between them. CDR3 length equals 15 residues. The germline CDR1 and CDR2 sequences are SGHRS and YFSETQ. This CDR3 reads CASSLVIGDQETQYF. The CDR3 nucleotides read TGCGCCAGCAGCTTGGTTATCGGGGATCAAGAGACCCAGTACTTC.

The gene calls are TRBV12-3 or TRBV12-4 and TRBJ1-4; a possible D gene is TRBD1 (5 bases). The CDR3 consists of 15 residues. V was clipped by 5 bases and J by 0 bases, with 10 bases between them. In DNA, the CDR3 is TGTGCCAGCAGTCCGACAGTATCAACTAATGAAAAACTGTTTTTT. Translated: CASSPTVSTNEKLFF.

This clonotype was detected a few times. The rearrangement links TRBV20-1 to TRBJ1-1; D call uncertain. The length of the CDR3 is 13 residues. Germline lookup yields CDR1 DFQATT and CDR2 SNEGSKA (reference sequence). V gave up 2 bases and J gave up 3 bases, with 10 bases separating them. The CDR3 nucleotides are TGCAGTGCTAGATATCAGGCGGACACTGAAGCTTTCTTT. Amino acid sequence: CSARYQADTEAFF.

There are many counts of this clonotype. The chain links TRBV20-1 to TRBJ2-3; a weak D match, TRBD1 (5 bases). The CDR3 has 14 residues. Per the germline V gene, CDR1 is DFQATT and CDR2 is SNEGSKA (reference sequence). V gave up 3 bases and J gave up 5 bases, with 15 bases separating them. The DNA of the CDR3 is TGCAGTGCTAGTTTAAGGCAGGGCGAAGATACGCAGTATTTT. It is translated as CSASLRQGEDTQYF.

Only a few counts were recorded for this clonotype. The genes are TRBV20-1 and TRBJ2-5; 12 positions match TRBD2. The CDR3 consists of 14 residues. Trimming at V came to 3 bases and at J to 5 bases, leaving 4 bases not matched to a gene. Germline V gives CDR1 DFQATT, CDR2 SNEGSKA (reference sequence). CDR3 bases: TGCAGTGCTAGGCTAGCGGGAGGGGTGGAGACCCAGTACTTC. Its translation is CSARLAGGVETQYF.

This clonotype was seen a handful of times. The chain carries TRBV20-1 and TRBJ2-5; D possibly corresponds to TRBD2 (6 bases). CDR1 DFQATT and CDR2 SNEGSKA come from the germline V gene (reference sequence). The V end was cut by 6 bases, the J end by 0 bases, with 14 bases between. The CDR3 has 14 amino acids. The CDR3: CSAGLSGYQETQYF. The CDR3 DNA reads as TGCAGTGCCGGCCTTAGCGGATACCAAGAGACCCAGTACTTC.

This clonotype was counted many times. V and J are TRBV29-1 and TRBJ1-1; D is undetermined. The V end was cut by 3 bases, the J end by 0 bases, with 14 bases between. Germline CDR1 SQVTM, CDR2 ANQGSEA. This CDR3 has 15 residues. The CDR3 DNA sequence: TGCAGCGTTGATGGTGGGCCGAACATGAACACTGAAGCTTTCTTT. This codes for CSVDGGPNMNTEAFF.

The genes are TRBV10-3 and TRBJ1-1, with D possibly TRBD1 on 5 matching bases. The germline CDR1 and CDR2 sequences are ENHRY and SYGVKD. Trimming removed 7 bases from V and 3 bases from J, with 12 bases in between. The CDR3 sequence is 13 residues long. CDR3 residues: CAIKNAGDTEAFF. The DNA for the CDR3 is TGTGCCATCAAAAATGCGGGGGACACTGAAGCTTTCTTT.

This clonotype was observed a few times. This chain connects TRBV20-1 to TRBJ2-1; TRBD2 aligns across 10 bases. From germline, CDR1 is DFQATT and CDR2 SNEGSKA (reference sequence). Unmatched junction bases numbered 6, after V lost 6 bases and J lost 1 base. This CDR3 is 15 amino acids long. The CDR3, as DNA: TGCAGTGCCCACTTAGCGGGAGGATCCTACAATGAGCAGTTCTTC. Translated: CSAHLAGGSYNEQFF.

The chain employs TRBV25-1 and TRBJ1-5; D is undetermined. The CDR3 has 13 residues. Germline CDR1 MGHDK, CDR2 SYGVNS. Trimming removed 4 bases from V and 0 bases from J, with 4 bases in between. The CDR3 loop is CASSAHSNQPQHF. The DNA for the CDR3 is TGTGCCAGCAGTGCGCATAGCAATCAGCCCCAGCATTTT.